These T cell receptor beta chains were read from a single sample in a study of tumor-infiltrating lymphocytes in localized non-small cell lung cancer. TCRdb keeps only in-frame clones here, not all; method: immunoSEQ multiplex PCR. Here the sample spans 9,000 to 13,000 clones, around 74% being singletons. Sequencing used uninvolved lung tissue not adjacent to the tumor. The receptors here all came from a human donor with non-small cell lung cancer. The CDR3 runs from the conserved cysteine through the conserved F or W. Each record gives: clone size, V gene, D gene, J gene, CDR3 DNA, CDR3 protein. A D gene is named only where the DNA matches it firmly. Some rows mark clone size as missing; the rest say once, few, many or name a class of expanded clone.

size: NA
V: TRBV27
D: NA
J: TRBJ2-1
DNA: TGTGCCAGCAGTTCATACAGGGTACGCAATTACAATGAGCAGTTCTTC
CDR3: CASSSYRVRNYNEQFF

size: few
V: TRBV11-2
D: TRBD1
J: TRBJ1-4
DNA: TGTGCCAGCAGCCTGACAGGGGGCTATGAAAAACTGTTTTTT
CDR3: CASSLTGGYEKLFF

size: NA
V: TRBV10-3
D: NA
J: TRBJ2-7
DNA: TGTGCCATCAGTGAGTCGGCTTCCAGCGCCAGCTACGAGCAGTACTTC
CDR3: CAISESASSASYEQYF

size: NA
V: TRBV7-2
D: NA
J: TRBJ2-3
DNA: TGTGCCAGCAGCCAGGGCAGCACAGATACGCAGTATTTT
CDR3: CASSQGSTDTQYF

size: NA
V: TRBV6-5
D: NA
J: TRBJ2-1
DNA: TGTGCCAGCAGTTCGGGACTCGAATCTCTGAATGAGCAGTTCTTC
CDR3: CASSSGLESLNEQFF

size: NA
V: TRBV28
D: NA
J: TRBJ2-4
DNA: TGTGCCAGCAGCCCCGCCGGGACAAGGCAAAACATTCAGTACTTC
CDR3: CASSPAGTRQNIQYF

size: NA
V: TRBV28
D: TRBD2
J: TRBJ2-1
DNA: TGTGCCAGCGTAGCGGGGCTCTACAATGAGCAGTTCTTC
CDR3: CASVAGLYNEQFF

size: NA
V: TRBV4-1
D: TRBD2
J: TRBJ2-7
DNA: TGCGCCAGCAGCCAAGAAACCCTGGCACTAGCGGGAGTCTACGAGCAGTACTTC
CDR3: CASSQETLALAGVYEQYF

size: once
V: TRBV29-1
D: TRBD1
J: TRBJ1-2
DNA: TGCAGCGTTAGTGGGACAGGGGATGGCTATGGCTACACCTTC
CDR3: CSVSGTGDGYGYTF

size: NA
V: TRBV4-1
D: TRBD1
J: TRBJ2-6
DNA: TGCGCCAGCAGCCAAGTACCACAGGGGGCTGGTGGGGCCAACGTCCTGACTTTC
CDR3: CASSQVPQGAGGANVLTF

size: NA
V: TRBV28
D: TRBD1
J: TRBJ2-3
DNA: TGTGCCAGCAGTCTGGGACAGGTTTACACAGATACGCAGTATTTT
CDR3: CASSLGQVYTDTQYF

size: NA
V: TRBV19
D: TRBD1
J: TRBJ2-3
DNA: TGTGCCAGTAGTGTCGACAGGGTCTACACAGATACGCAGTATTTT
CDR3: CASSVDRVYTDTQYF

size: NA
V: TRBV9
D: NA
J: TRBJ2-2
DNA: TGTGCCAGCAGCGATATGAACACCGGGGAGCTGTTTTTT
CDR3: CASSDMNTGELFF

size: NA
V: TRBV7-2
D: NA
J: TRBJ2-2
DNA: TGTGCCAGCAGCCTACTGACCGGGGAGCTGTTTTTT
CDR3: CASSLLTGELFF

size: NA
V: TRBV9
D: TRBD2
J: TRBJ2-7
DNA: TGTGCCAGCAGCGAGGGAGGGGACGCGCCCTACGAGCAGTACTTC
CDR3: CASSEGGDAPYEQYF

size: medium-sized
V: TRBV4-3
D: NA
J: TRBJ2-5
DNA: TGCGCCAGCAGCCTTAGGAGGGGGGCTGAGACCCAGTACTTC
CDR3: CASSLRRGAETQYF

size: NA
V: TRBV7-2
D: TRBD1
J: TRBJ1-1
DNA: TGTGCCAGCAGCCCAACCCGACAGGGCGAAGCTTTCTTT
CDR3: CASSPTRQGEAFF